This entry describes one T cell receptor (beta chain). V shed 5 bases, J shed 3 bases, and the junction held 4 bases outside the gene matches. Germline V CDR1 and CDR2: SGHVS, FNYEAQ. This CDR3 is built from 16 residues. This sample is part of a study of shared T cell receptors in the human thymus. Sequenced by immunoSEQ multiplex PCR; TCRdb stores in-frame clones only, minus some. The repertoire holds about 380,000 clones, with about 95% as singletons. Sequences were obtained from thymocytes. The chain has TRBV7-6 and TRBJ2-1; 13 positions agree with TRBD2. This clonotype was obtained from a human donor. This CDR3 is CASSLRTSGGYNEQFF. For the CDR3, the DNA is TGTGCCAGCAGCCTCCGGACTAGCGGGGGCTACAATGAGCAGTTCTTC.